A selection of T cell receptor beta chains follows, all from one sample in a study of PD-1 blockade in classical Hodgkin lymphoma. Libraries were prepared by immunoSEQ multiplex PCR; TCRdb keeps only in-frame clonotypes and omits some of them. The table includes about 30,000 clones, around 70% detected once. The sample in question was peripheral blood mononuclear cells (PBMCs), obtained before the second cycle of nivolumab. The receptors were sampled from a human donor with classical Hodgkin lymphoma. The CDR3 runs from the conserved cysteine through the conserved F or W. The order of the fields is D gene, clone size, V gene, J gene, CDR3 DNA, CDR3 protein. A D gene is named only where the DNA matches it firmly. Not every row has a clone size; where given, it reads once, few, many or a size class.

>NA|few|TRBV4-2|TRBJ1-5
TGTGCCAGCAGCCAAGAGGGGGGGCTCGGCAATCAGCCCCAGCATTTT
CASSQEGGLGNQPQHF
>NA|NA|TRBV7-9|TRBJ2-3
TGTGCTAGCAGCCGACTAGTTGGTACAGATACGCAGTATTTT
CASSRLVGTDTQYF
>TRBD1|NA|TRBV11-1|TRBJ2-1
TGTGCCAGCAGCTTACCGCGGGGGACAGGGATGGAACACAATGAGCAGTTCTTC
CASSLPRGTGMEHNEQFF
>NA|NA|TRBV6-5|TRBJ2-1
TGTGCCAGCAGTTATGGGGCTATAAGTTCCTACAATGAGCAGTTCTTC
CASSYGAISSYNEQFF
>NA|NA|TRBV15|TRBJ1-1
TGTGCCACCAGCCCATACGCTACGGGTGGTCGGACTGAAGCTTTCTTT
CATSPYATGGRTEAFF
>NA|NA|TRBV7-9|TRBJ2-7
TGTGCCAGCAGCTTAATGGCCGGGGTTGGGTGGGAGCAGTACTTC
CASSLMAGVGWEQYF
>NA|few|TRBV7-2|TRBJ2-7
TGTGCCAGCAGCTTAGGGGGTTGGGGGGCGTCCTACGAGCAGTACTTC
CASSLGGWGASYEQYF
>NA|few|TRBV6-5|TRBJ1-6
TGTGCCAGCAGGGGAGGACAGTATAATTCACCCCTCCACTTT
CASRGGQYNSPLHF
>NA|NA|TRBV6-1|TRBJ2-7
TGTGCCACCGAAGATGACAGGAACTTCCACGAGCAGTACTTC
CATEDDRNFHEQYF
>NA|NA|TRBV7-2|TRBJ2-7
TGTGCCAGCAGCTTGCGGGGGCGAGACGACGAGCAGTACTTC
CASSLRGRDDEQYF
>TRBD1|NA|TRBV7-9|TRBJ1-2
TGTGCCAGCAGCTTAGGGGACAGGGGGGCCCCAAACTATGGCTACACCTTC
CASSLGDRGAPNYGYTF
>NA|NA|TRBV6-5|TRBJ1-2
TGTGCCAGCAGTGACTACCCGGCAGGGTCCTATGGCTACACCTTC
CASSDYPAGSYGYTF
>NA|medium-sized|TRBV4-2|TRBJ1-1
TGTGCCAGCAGCCATACAGGGATCCCCATGAACACTGAAGCTTTCTTT
CASSHTGIPMNTEAFF
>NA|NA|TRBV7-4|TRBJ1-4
TGTGCCAGCAGCCCCCATGTGACGGGAAATGAAAAACTGTTTTTT
CASSPHVTGNEKLFF
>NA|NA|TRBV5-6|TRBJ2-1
TGTGCCAGCAGCTTAGGACTGAGTGACCACAATGAGCAGTTCTTC
CASSLGLSDHNEQFF
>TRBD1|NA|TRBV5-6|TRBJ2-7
TGTGCCAGCAGCTTGGGGCCGGGACAGCTCTACGAGCAGTACTTC
CASSLGPGQLYEQYF
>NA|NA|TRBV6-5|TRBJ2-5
TGTGCCAGCAGTTACACCAGGGTTCCCCAAGAGACCCAGTACTTC
CASSYTRVPQETQYF
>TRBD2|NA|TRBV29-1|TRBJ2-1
TGCAGCGTTGAGGTCGGGGGGAGGGATGAGCAGTTCTTC
CSVEVGGRDEQFF
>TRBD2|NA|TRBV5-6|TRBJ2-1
TGTGCCAGCAGCTTGGCCCCTAGCGGGGGATACAATGAGCAGTTCTTC
CASSLAPSGGYNEQFF
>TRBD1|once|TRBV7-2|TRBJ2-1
TGTGCCAGCAGTCAAAACAGGGGCCCCCCCCCAAATGAGCAGTTCTTC
CASSQNRGPPPNEQFF
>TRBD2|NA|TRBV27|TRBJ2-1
TGTGCCAGCCGACGGCTAGCGGGGGGGCCCGTGCTGCAGTTCTTC
CASRRLAGGPVLQFF
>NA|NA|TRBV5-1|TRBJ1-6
TGCGCCAGCAGCGGCCGGGGCGGGCATTCACCCCTCCACTTT
CASSGRGGHSPLHF
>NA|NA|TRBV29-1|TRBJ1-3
TGCAGCGTTGAAATGGGGATCGCTGGAAACACCATATATTTT
CSVEMGIAGNTIYF
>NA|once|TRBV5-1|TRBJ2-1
TGCGCCAGCGGATCAGTGGGAGGACCCTACAATGAGCAGTTCTTC
CASGSVGGPYNEQFF
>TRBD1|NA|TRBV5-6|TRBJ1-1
TGTGCCAGCAGCTGGGGGACAGGGGCCGAAGCTTTCTTT
CASSWGTGAEAFF
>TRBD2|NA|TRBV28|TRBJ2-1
TGTGCCAGCAGTCCCCTAGCGGGGGGATACAATGAGCAGTTCTTC
CASSPLAGGYNEQFF
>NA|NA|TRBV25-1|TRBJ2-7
TGTGCCAGCAGCCCCAGGGACCGGGCCTACGAGCAGTACTTC
CASSPRDRAYEQYF
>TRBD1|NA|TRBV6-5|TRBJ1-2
TGTGCCAGCAGCACCACGACAGGGGGCCACTATGGCTACACCTTC
CASSTTTGGHYGYTF
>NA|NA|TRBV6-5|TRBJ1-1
TGTGCCAGCAGCGATGTGGGGAACACTGAAGCTTTCTTT
CASSDVGNTEAFF
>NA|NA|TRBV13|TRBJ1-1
TGTGCCAGCGGGGATCGGGGGCGGAACACTGAAGCTTTCTTT
CASGDRGRNTEAFF
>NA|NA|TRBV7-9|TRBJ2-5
TGTGCCAGCAGCTTACGGGGTGAGGAGACCCAGTACTTC
CASSLRGEETQYF
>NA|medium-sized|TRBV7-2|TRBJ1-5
TGTGCCAGCAGCTTAGCGCGGGCGTCTCAGCCCCAGCATTTT
CASSLARASQPQHF
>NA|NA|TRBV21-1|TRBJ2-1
TGTGCCAGCAGGGCCATGGGCGGCAGCCAAGGGTGGAGTGAGCAGTTCTTC
CASRAMGGSQGWSEQFF
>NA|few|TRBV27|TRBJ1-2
TGTGCCAGCAGTTTACTAAGGTTACCAGGGGTGGGAGGCTACACCTTC
CASSLLRLPGVGGYTF
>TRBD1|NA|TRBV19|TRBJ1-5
TGTGCCAGTAGTATCGGGACAGGGATTGATCAGCCCCAGCATTTT
CASSIGTGIDQPQHF
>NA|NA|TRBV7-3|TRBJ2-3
TGTGCCAGCAGCCCAGGGGGGCTGGGCACAGATACGCAGTATTTT
CASSPGGLGTDTQYF
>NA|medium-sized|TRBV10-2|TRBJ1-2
TGCGCCAGCAGTGAAACATCGGCCAACTATGGCTACACCTTC
CASSETSANYGYTF